This TCR beta chain was sequenced during a study of type 1 and type 2 diabetes patients. Turning to the study itself: The cohort mixed type 1 diabetes, type 2 diabetes and nondiabetic donors. CD4+ or CD8+ T cells were positively selected from PBMCs with microbeads.

The PCR template was genomic DNA. Multiplex PCR with 30 forward and 13 reverse primers amplified the TCR beta CDR3. TCRdb itself ran the multiplex PCR reads through MiXCR, one entry per CDR3 protein. Of more than 250,000 distinct CDR3 sequences in the sample, 40% to 50% were seen once. Diabetic patients met standard criteria for type 1 or type 2 diabetes. No donor had another autoimmune disease or recent infection within four weeks. Trimming removed 8 bases from V and 6 bases from J, with 17 bases in between. Germline V gene data show CDR1 as MNHNY and CDR2 as SVGAGI (reference sequence). CDR3 length: 13 residues.

This rearrangement joins TRBV6-6 to TRBJ2-7, with D hard to call. The sample consisted of peripheral blood mononuclear cells (PBMCs). This clonotype originated in a man younger than 35 with type 2 diabetes. The DNA for the CDR3 is TGTGCCAGCGGTTTATGGGCCCTCGGCGAGCAGTACTTC. Translating gives CASGLWALGEQYF.